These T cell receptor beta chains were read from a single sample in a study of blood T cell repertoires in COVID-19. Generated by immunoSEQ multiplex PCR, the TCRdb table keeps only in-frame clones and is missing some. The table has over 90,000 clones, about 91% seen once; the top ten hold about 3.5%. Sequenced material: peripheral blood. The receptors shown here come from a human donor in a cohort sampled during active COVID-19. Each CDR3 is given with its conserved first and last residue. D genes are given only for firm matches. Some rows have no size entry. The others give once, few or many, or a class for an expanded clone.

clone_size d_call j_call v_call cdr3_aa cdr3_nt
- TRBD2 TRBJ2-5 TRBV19 CARNRGSGYYWETQYF TGTGCCAGAAATCGCGGTAGCGGGTACTATTGGGAGACCCAGTACTTC
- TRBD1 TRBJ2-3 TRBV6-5 CASSKDRGETNTQYF TGTGCCAGCAGCAAGGACAGGGGCGAAACTAATACGCAGTATTTT
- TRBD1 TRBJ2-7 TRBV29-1 CSAGTGETYEQYF TGCAGCGCGGGGACAGGGGAAACCTACGAGCAGTACTTC
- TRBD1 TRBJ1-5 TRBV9 CASSRTGSQPQHF TGTGCCAGCAGCCGGACAGGGTCCCAGCCCCAGCATTTT
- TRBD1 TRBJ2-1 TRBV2 CATQHAGGQVYNEQFF TGTGCCACCCAGCACGCCGGTGGACAGGTATACAATGAGCAGTTCTTC
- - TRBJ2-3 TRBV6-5 CASSYSTAATDTQYF TGTGCCAGCAGTTACTCGACGGCGGCTACAGATACGCAGTATTTT
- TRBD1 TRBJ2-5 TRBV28 CASSSPGTGLQETQYF TGTGCCAGCAGTAGCCCCGGGACAGGGCTTCAAGAGACCCAGTACTTC
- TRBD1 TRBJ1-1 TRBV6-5 CASSLDRGSEAFF TGTGCCAGCAGTCTCGACAGGGGCTCTGAAGCTTTCTTT
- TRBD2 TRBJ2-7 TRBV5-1 CASSLGGSGTYEQYF TGCGCCAGCAGCTTGGGGGGTAGCGGGACATACGAGCAGTACTTC
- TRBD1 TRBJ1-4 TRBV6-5 CASSDGQANEKLFF TGTGCCAGCAGCGACGGACAGGCTAATGAAAAACTGTTTTTT
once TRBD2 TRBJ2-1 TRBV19 CASSIESGRGYNEQFF TGTGCCAGTAGTATAGAGTCAGGGAGGGGCTACAATGAGCAGTTCTTC
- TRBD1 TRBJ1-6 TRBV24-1 CATSDCGTGQGGPGSYNSPLHF TGTGCCACCAGTGATTGCGGGACTGGGCAGGGGGGACCCGGGTCCTATAATTCACCCCTCCACTTT
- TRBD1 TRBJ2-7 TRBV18 CASSPGQGIDEQYF TGTGCCAGCTCACCTGGACAGGGGATCGACGAGCAGTACTTC
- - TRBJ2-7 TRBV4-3 CASSPFYSREYEQYF TGCGCCAGCAGCCCGTTCTACTCCAGGGAATACGAGCAGTACTTC
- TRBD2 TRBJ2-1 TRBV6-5 CASSPLRGGNEQFF TGTGCCAGCAGTCCCCTGCGGGGGGGGAATGAGCAGTTCTTC
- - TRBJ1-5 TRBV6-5 CASSYAWVGQNQPQHF TGTGCCAGCAGTTACGCCTGGGTGGGGCAAAATCAGCCCCAGCATTTT
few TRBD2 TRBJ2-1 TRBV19 CASSISSGSSLDEQFF TGTGCCAGTAGTATTTCCAGCGGGAGTTCCCTGGATGAGCAGTTCTTC
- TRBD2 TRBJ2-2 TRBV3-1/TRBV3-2 CASSHHVIAGRNTGELFF TGTGCCAGCAGCCACCACGTCATAGCGGGAAGGAACACCGGGGAGCTGTTTTTT
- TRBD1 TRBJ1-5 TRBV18 CASSRRDRVNQPQHF TGTGCCAGCTCACGTCGGGACAGGGTTAATCAGCCCCAGCATTTT
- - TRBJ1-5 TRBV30 CAWSVQAGRQPQHF TGTGCCTGGAGTGTACAAGCGGGTCGACAGCCCCAGCATTTT
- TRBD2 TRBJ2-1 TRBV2 CASITGTRDNEQFF TGTGCCAGCATTACCGGGACTAGGGACAATGAGCAGTTCTTC
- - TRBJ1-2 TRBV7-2 CASPRGHRVSNGYTF TGTGCCAGCCCAAGGGGACACAGGGTGTCAAATGGCTACACCTTC
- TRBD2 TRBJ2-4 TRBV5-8 CASSLRDGRKDGGQYF TGTGCCAGCAGCTTGCGAGACGGGAGGAAGGATGGGGGTCAGTACTTC
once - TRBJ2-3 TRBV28 CASRVLPMRSSTDTQYF TGTGCCAGCAGAGTCCTTCCGATGCGGTCAAGCACAGATACGCAGTATTTT
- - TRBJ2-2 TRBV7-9 CASSLGTVKNTGELFF TGTGCCAGCAGCTTAGGTACAGTCAAGAACACCGGGGAGCTGTTTTTT
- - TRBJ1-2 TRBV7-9 CASSLQGGPNYGYTF TGTGCCAGCAGCCTACAGGGTGGGCCTAACTATGGCTACACCTTC
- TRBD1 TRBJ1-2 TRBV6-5 CASSQTGGSGYTF TGTGCCAGCAGCCAGACAGGGGGCAGTGGCTACACCTTC
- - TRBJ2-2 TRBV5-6 CASSLAGSIPGELFF TGTGCCAGCAGCTTGGCCGGGTCCATCCCCGGGGAGCTGTTTTTT
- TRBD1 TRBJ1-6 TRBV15 CATRTGGRGNNSPLHF TGTGCCACCAGAACAGGGGGTAGAGGCAATAATTCACCCCTCCACTTT
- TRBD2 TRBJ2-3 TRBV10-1 CASSESPSGGLDTQYF TGCGCCAGCAGTGAGTCGCCTAGCGGGGGTTTGGATACGCAGTATTTT
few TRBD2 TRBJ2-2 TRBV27 CASSSPDGLAGGQGTGELFF TGTGCCAGCAGTTCTCCAGATGGACTAGCGGGGGGGCAAGGCACCGGGGAGCTGTTTTTT
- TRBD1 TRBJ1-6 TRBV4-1 CASSQGQGYSPLHF TGCGCCAGCAGCCAAGGACAGGGTTATTCACCCCTCCACTTT
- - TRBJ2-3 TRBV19 CASSRRGFADTQYF TGTGCCAGTAGTCGCAGAGGGTTCGCAGATACGCAGTATTTT
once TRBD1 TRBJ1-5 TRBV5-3 CARSFATRQGAVFSNQPQHF TGTGCCAGAAGCTTCGCGACCCGACAGGGGGCAGTTTTTAGCAATCAGCCCCAGCATTTT
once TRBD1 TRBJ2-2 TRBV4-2 CASSQDQGAVTGELFF TGTGCCAGCAGCCAAGATCAGGGGGCGGTCACCGGGGAGCTGTTTTTT